This entry is about one T cell receptor (beta chain). Other nucleotide sequences from this sample produce the same CDR3. Seattle enrolled patients during active infection and tracked them longitudinally. The source of the sample is a study of blood T cell repertoires in COVID-19. Study overall: Donors in the United States, Italy and Spain gave samples during acute or convalescent COVID-19.

V was shortened by 4 bases and J by 2 bases, with 17 bases between the two germline ends. The CDR3 loop spans 15 amino acids. Germline V gene data show CDR1 as GTSNPN and CDR2 as SVGIG (reference sequence). Authors' analysis steps: Cell counts per sample came from amplifying reference gene primers. Using immunoSEQ multiplex PCR, the repertoire was profiled, and TCRdb retains in-frame clones only, with some absent. The D gene and trimming were derived from the DNA, and the V and J assignments and clone size from that table. In the table there are 150,000 to 190,000 clones, about 85% of which are singletons.

This sequence joins TRBV30 and TRBJ2-5; D is perhaps TRBD1 (5 bases). The source of this sequence is a woman aged 60-75 years with COVID-19, enrolled during active disease. The sample taken for sequencing was peripheral blood. In DNA form, the CDR3 reads TGTGCCTGGAAGGGAAAGGGGCAGGGTCAAGAGACCCAGTACTTC. This encodes CAWKGKGQGQETQYF.